This T cell receptor beta chain emerged from a study of cytomegalovirus exposure and HLA in healthy donors. Study results and limitations: As was reported, the classifier diagnosed cytomegalovirus status with high specificity and sensitivity. After further analysis at a later stage, 15,000 to 20,000 TCR beta sequences were associated with HLA alleles at 0.05 false discovery rate.

This clone is a singleton in its sample. Its specificity is unknown. A multiplex PCR was run with 60 Vbeta primers and 13 Jbeta primers. Assay used: immunoSEQ multiplex PCR; TCRdb lists only in-frame clones, some missing. The sample has more than 100,000 clones; approximately 64% are singletons. The CDR3 is 17 amino acids. CDR1 and CDR2 (germline): LGHNA, YNFKEQ. Trimming took 0 bases from V and 8 from J; bases not matched to a gene: 9. The clonotype originates from a woman in her thirties or forties in good health and CMV-seronegative. V is TRBV4-2 and J is TRBJ2-1; 11 nucleotides align to TRBD2. Sample: PBMCs. The CDR3 here is CASSQDEGLAAWDEQFF. Here the CDR3 DNA reads TGTGCCAGCAGCCAAGACGAGGGACTAGCGGCTTGGGATGAGCAGTTCTTC.